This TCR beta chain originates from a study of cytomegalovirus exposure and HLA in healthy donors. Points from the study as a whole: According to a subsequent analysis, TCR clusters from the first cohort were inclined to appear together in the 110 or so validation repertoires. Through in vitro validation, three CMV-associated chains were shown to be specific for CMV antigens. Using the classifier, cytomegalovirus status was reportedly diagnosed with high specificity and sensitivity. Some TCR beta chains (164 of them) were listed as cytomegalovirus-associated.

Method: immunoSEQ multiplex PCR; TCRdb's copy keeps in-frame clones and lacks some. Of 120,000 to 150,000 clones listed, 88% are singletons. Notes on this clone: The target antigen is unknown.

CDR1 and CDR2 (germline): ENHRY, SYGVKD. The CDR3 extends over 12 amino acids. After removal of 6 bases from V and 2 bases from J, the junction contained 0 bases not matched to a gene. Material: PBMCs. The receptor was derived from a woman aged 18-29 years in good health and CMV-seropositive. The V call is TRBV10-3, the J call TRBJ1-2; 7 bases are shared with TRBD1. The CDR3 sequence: CAIRGQNYGYTF. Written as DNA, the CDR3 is TGTGCCATCAGGGGACAGAACTATGGCTACACCTTC.